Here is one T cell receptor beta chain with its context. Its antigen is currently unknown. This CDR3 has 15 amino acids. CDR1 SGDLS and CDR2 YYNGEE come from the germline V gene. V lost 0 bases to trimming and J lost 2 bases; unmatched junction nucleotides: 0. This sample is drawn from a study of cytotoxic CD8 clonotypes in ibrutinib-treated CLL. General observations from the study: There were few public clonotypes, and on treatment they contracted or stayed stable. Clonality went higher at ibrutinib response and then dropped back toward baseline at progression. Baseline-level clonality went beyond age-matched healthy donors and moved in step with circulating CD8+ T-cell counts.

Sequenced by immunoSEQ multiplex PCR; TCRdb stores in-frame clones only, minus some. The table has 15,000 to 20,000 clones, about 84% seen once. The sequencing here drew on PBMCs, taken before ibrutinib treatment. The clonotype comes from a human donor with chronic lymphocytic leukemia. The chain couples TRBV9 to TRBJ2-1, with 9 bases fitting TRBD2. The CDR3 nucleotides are TGTGCCAGCAGCGTAGGCGGGGGGGCCTACAATGAGCAGTTCTTC. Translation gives CASSVGGGAYNEQFF.